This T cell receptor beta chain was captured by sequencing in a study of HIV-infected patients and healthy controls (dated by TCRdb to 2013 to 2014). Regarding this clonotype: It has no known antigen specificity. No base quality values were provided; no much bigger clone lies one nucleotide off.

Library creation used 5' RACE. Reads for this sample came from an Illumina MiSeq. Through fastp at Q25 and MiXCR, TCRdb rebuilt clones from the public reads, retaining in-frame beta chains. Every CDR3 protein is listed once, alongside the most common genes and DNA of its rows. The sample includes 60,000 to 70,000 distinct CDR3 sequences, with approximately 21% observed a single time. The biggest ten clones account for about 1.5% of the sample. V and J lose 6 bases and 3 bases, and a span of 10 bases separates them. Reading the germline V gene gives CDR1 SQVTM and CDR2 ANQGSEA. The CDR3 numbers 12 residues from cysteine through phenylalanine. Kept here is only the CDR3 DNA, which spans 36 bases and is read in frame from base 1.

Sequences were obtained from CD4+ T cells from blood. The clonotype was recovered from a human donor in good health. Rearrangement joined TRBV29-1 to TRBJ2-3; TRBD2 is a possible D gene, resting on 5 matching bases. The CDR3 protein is CSVNRRTDTQYF. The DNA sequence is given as TGCAGCGTAAATCGGAGGACAGATACGCAGTATTTT.